This T cell receptor beta chain comes out of a study of T cell repertoires in cytomegalovirus infection. TCRdb re-derived calls from the reads in MiXCR, one entry per CDR3 protein. The data hold 150,000 to 180,000 distinct CDR3 sequences, with around 24% observed a single time. The CDR3 length is 17 residues. V was clipped by 3 bases and J by 7 bases; unmatched bases: 13. There are a few counts of this clonotype. V gene TRBV23-1 combines with J gene TRBJ1-5, with 9 positions matching TRBD1. TRBV23-1 is an ORF for which the function is uncertain. Sequenced input: PBMCs. The clonotype originates from a human donor in good health (CMV status not recorded). Some clones in this sample may be carry-over from other donors' samples. The CDR3 sequence is CASSQGQGFVTCQPQHF. The DNA of the CDR3 is TGCGCCAGCAGTCAGGGACAGGGTTTTGTTACGTGCCAGCCCCAGCATTTT.